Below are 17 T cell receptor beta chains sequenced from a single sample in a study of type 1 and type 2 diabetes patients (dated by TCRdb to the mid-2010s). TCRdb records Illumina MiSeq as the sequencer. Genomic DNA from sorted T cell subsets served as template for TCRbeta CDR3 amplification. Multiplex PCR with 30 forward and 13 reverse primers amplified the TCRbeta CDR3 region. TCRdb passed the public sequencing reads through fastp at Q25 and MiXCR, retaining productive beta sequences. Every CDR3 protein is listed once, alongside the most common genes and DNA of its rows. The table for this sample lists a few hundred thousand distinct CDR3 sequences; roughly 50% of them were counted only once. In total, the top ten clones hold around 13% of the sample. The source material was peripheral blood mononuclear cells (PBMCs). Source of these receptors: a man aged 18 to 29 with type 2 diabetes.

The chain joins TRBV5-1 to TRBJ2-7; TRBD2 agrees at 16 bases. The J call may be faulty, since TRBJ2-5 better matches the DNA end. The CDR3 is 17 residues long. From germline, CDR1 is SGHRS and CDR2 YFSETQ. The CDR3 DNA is TGCGCCAGCAGTTCCTCCGGGACTAGCGGGGGGGCGGAGACCCAGTACTTC. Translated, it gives CASSSSGTSGGAETQYF.

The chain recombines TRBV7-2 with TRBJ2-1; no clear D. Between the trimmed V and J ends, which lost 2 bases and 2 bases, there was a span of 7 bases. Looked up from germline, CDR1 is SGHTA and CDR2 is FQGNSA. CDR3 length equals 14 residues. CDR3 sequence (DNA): TGTGCCAGCAGCTTATATCAGGCCTACAATGAGCAGTTCTTC. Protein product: CASSLYQAYNEQFF.

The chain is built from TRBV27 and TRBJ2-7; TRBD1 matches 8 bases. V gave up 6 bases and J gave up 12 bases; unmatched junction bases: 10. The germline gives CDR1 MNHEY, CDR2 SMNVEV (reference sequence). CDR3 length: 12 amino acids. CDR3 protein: CASSPPDRGLYF. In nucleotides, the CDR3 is TGTGCCAGCAGCCCCCCCGACAGGGGCTTGTACTTC.

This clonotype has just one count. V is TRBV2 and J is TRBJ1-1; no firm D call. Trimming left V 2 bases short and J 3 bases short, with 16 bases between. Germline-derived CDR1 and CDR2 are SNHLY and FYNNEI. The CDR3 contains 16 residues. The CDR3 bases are TGTGCCAGCAGTGAACTTCAGTCCTCTCCGTACACTGAAGCTTTCTTT. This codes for CASSELQSSPYTEAFF.

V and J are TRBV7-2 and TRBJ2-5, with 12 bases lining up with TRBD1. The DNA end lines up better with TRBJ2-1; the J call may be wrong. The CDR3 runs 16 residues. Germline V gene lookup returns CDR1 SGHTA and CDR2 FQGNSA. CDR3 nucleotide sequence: TGTGCCAGCAGCTTAGCGGGACAGGGGGCCAACAATGAGCAGTTCTTC. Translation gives CASSLAGQGANNEQFF.

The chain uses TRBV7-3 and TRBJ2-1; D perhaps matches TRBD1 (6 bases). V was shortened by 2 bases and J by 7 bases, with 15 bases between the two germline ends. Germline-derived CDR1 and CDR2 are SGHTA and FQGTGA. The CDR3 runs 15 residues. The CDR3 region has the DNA TGTGCCAGCAGCTTATCTCGAGGACAGTTGAATGAGCAGTTCTTC. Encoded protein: CASSLSRGQLNEQFF. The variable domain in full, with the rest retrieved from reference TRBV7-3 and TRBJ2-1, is GAGVSQTPSNKVTEKGKYVELRCDPISGHTALYWYRQSLGQGPEFLIYFQGTGAADDSGLPNDRFFAVRPEGSVSTLKIQRTERGDSAVYLCASSLSRGQLNEQFFGPGTRLTVL.

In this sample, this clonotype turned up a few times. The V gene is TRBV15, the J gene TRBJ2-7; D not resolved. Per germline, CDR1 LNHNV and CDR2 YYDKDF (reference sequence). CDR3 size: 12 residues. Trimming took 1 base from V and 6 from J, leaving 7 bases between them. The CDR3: CATSRGAVEQYF. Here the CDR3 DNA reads TGTGCCACCAGCAGAGGTGCGGTCGAGCAGTACTTC.

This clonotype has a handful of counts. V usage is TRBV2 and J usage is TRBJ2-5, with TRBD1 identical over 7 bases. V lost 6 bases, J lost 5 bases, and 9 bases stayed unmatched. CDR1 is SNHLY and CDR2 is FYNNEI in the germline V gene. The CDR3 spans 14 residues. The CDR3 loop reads CASRLTGVGETQYF. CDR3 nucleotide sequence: TGTGCCAGCAGGCTAACAGGGGTCGGGGAGACCCAGTACTTC.

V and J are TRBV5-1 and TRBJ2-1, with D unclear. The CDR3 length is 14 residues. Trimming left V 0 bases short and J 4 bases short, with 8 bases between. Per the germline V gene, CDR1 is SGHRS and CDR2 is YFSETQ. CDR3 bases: TGCGCCAGCAGCTTGGGTCAGGAGTACAATGAGCAGTTCTTC. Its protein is CASSLGQEYNEQFF.

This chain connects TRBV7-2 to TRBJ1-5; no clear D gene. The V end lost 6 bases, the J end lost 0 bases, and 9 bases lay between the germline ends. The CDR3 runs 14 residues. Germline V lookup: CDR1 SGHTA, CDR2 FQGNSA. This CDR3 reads CASSRDNSNQPQHF. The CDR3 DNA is TGTGCCAGCAGTCGCGACAATAGCAATCAGCCCCAGCATTTT.

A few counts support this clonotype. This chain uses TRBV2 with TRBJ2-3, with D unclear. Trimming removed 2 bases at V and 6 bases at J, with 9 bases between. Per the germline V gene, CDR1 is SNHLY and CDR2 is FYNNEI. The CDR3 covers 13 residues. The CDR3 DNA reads TGTGCCAGCAGTGAATATGTGATTGATACGCAGTATTTT. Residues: CASSEYVIDTQYF.

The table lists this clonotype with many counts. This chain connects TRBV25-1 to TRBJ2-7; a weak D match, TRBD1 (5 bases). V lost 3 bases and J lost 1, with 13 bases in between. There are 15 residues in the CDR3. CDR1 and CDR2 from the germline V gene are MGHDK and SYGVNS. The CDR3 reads CASSDWGRKSYEQYF. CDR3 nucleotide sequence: TGTGCCAGCAGTGACTGGGGCAGAAAATCCTACGAGCAGTACTTC.

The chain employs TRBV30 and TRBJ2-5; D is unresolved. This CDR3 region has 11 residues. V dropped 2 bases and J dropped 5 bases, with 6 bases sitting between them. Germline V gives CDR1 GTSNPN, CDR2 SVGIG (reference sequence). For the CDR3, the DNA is TGTGCCTGGAGTTCTCGGGAGACCCAGTACTTC. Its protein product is CAWSSRETQYF.

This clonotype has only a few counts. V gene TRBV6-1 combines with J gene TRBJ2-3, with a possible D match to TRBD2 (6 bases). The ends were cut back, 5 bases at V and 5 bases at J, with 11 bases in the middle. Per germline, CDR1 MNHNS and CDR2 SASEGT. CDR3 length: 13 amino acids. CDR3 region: CASSYGGEDTQYF. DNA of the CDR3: TGTGCCAGCAGTTACGGAGGGGAAGATACGCAGTATTTT.

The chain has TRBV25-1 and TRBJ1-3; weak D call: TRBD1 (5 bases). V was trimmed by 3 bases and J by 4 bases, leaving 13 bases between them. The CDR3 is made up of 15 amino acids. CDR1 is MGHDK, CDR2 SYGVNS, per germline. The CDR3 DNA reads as TGTGCCAGCAGTGATTTCAGGGCCTCCGGAAACACCATATATTTT. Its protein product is CASSDFRASGNTIYF. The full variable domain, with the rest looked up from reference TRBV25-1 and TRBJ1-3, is EADIYQTPRYLVIGTGKKITLECSQTMGHDKMYWYQQDPGMELHLIHYSYGVNSTEKGDLSSESTVSRIRTEHFPLTLESARPSHTSQYLCASSDFRASGNTIYFGEGSWLTVV.

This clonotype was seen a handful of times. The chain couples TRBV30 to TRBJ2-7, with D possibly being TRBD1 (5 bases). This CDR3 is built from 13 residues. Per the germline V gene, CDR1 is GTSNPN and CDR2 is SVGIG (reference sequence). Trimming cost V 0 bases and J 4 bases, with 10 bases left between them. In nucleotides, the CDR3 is TGTGCCTGGAGTGTACGTACAGGATACGAGCAGTACTTC. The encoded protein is CAWSVRTGYEQYF.

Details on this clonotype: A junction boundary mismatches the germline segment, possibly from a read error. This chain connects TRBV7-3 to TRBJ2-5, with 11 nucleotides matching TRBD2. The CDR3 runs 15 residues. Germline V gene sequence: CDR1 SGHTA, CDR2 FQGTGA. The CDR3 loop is CASSFYSGGEETKYF. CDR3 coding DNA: TGTGCCAGCAGCTTCTATAGCGGGGGGGAAGAGACCAAGTACTTC.